Listed below are T cell receptor beta chains from one sample, sequenced in a study of monozygotic twins with inflammatory bowel disease. TCRdb reprocessed the 5' RACE reads and reports one entry per CDR3 protein, with no DNA. Its table lists around 40,000 distinct CDR3 sequences. What was sequenced was blood. The source of these receptors is a human donor with ulcerative colitis or Crohn's disease, or a healthy co-twin of an affected twin (not recorded which). Each CDR3 is given with its conserved first and last residue.

>TRBJ1-1|TRBV28
CASIKGQSTEAFF
>TRBJ1-3|TRBV7-9
CASSPPAANTIYF
>TRBJ2-3|TRBV20-1
CSAHNPGGGTDTQYF
>TRBJ1-6|TRBV25-1
CASSDSLGGGNSPLHF
>TRBJ2-7|TRBV20-1
CSAARIAGVAYEQYF
>TRBJ2-1|TRBV11-2
CASSPNAGGPYEQFF
>TRBJ2-7|TRBV10-3
CAISESSAAEQYF
>TRBJ1-5|TRBV12-3/TRBV12-4
CASSSGAGSNQPQHF
>TRBJ1-4|TRBV11-2
CASSSNPTGEKLFF
>TRBJ1-2|TRBV20-1
CSASEGFNYGYTF
>TRBJ1-2|TRBV5-6
CASSTRGGYGYTF
>TRBJ1-1|TRBV7-6
CASSSHHRGRWSEAFF
>TRBJ2-6|TRBV13
CASSLGIPSGANVLTF
>TRBJ2-7|TRBV7-8
CASSTRQAYEQYF
>TRBJ2-1|TRBV6-1
CASRDSAFPSYNEQFF
>TRBJ1-5|TRBV19
CASSGDRNQPQHF
>TRBJ2-6|TRBV5-6
CASSYGGGAGFSGANVLTF
>TRBJ1-4|TRBV11-2
CASSQGYRSTNEKLFF
>TRBJ1-4|TRBV5-5
CASSLTVLTNEKLFF
>TRBJ1-2|TRBV19
CASSGQGLSGYTF
>TRBJ1-1|TRBV7-2
CASARQGYTEAFF
>TRBJ2-2|TRBV28
CASSSQGKSTGELFF
>TRBJ2-1|TRBV6-5
CASRSPGPYPTHEQFF
>TRBJ2-3|TRBV19
CASSITDTQYF
>TRBJ1-6|TRBV27
CASSDREYSPLHF
>TRBJ2-2|TRBV6-5
CASTRGGLARNTGELFF
>TRBJ2-7|TRBV18
CASSPGAGSYEQYF
>TRBJ1-3|TRBV28
CASSTSGTGGNTIYF
>TRBJ2-1|TRBV29-1
CSVVLAGATYNEQFF
>TRBJ2-3|TRBV7-8
CASSPRDTQYF
>TRBJ2-5|TRBV5-1
CASRPGGYQETQYF
>TRBJ2-7|TRBV6-2/TRBV6-3
CASSEDRVPSREQYF
>TRBJ2-2|TRBV30
CASPTSGGTGELFF
>TRBJ1-2|TRBV5-5
CASSRDGFLNGYTF
>TRBJ2-5|TRBV5-6
CASSLGTTGGQETQYF
>TRBJ2-1|TRBV12-3/TRBV12-4
CASSSKWGQGAVNEQFF
>TRBJ2-2|TRBV7-2
CASSLMGAGELFF
>TRBJ1-3|TRBV12-3/TRBV12-4
CASSSRDRGKVENTIYF
>TRBJ2-7|TRBV7-9
CAASRAGEQYF
>TRBJ2-1|TRBV15
CATSRASQLAGAYNEQFF
>TRBJ2-1|TRBV4-1
CASSPGLARSEQFF
>TRBJ2-3|TRBV7-9
CASSFSPKADTQYF
>TRBJ1-6|TRBV10-1
CASSTEESSYNSPLHF
>TRBJ1-2|TRBV4-1
CASSQDLSIYGYTF
>TRBJ2-3|TRBV5-1
CASSLGQGSDTQYF
>TRBJ2-3|TRBV25-1
CASSWGQGGGTDTQYF
>TRBJ1-5|TRBV30
CAWSTQANQPQHF
>TRBJ2-3|TRBV15
CATSGQSGSPDTQYF
>TRBJ1-5|TRBV10-2
CASRTGGTSNQPQHF
>TRBJ2-5|TRBV6-1
CASSTGLASGTQYF
>TRBJ2-1|TRBV6-5
CASRVYGEQFF